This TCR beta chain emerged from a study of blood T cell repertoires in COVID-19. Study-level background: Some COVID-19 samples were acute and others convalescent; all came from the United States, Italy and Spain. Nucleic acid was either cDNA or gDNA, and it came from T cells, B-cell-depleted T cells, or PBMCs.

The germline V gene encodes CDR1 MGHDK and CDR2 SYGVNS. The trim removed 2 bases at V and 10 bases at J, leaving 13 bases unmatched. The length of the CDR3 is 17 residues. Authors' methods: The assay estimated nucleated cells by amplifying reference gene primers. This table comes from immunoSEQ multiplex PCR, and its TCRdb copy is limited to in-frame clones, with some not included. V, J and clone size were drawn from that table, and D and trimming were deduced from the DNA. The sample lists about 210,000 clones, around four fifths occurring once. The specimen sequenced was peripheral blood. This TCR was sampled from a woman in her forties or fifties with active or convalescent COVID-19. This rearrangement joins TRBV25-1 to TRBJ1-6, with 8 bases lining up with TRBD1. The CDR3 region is CASSERLTGALDSPLHF. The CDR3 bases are TGTGCCAGCAGTGAACGGTTGACAGGGGCGTTGGACTCACCCCTCCACTTT.